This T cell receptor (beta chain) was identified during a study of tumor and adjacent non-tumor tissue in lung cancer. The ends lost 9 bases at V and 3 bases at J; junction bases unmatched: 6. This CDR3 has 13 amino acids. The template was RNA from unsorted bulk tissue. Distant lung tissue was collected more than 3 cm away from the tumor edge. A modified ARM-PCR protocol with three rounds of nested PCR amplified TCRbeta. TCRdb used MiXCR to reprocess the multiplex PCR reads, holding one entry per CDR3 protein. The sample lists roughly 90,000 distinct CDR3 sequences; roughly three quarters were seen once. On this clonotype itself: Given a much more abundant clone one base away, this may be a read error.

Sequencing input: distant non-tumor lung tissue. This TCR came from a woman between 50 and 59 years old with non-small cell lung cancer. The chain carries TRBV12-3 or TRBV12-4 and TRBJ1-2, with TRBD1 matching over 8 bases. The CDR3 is CARSPDRDYGYTF. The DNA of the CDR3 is TGTGCCAGGAGTCCGGACAGGGACTATGGCTACACCTTC.